Presented here are 23 T cell receptor beta chains from one specimen sequenced in a study of T-cell memory formation after mild COVID-19. TCRdb itself ran the 5' RACE reads through MiXCR, one entry per CDR3 protein. The sample lists a few hundred thousand distinct CDR3 sequences, under 25% occurring once. Sequencing was performed on PBMCs or a T cell subset sorted from them (not recorded which). These receptor sequences come from an adult woman who had mild COVID-19 (a few samples of this study predate the infection). Cell type and time point are not known.

This clonotype was counted between two and nine times. The chain combines TRBV4-3 with TRBJ2-1; TRBD2 matches 7 bases. Germline CDR1 and CDR2: LGHNA and YSLEER. The junction had 11 bases not matched to a gene; V was cut back by 5 bases and J by 10 bases. The CDR3 is 14 residues long. The CDR3 here is CASSTSGNLGEQFF. CDR3 coding DNA: TGCGCCAGCAGCACCAGCGGGAACCTTGGGGAGCAGTTCTTC.

This clonotype has only a few counts. The V call is TRBV20-1, the J call TRBJ2-2; the D gene is possibly TRBD2 (6 bases). The germline V gene has CDR1 DFQATT and CDR2 SNEGSKA (reference sequence). The CDR3 spans 16 residues. V lost 6 bases to trimming and J lost 1 base, with 18 bases between them. The CDR3: CSAPEGGARNTGELFF. The DNA for the CDR3 is TGCAGTGCCCCAGAGGGCGGGGCCAGGAACACCGGGGAGCTGTTTTTT.

J is TRBJ1-5 and V is TRBV6-2 or TRBV6-3; 8 nucleotides align to TRBD1. Trimming at V came to 10 bases and at J to 6 bases, leaving 11 bases not matched to a gene. The CDR3 has 14 amino acids. The germline V gene encodes CDR1 MNHEY and CDR2 SVGEGT. CDR3 in DNA: TGTGCCACCCAACCCCGACAGGGGACTCAGCCCCAGCATTTT. Translation gives CATQPRQGTQPQHF.

This clonotype has a count of ten or more. The chain recombines TRBV20-1 with TRBJ2-3; 7 bases align to TRBD2. The CDR3 covers 14 residues. V shed 5 bases, J shed 4 bases, and the junction held 9 bases outside the gene matches. In germline, CDR1 is DFQATT, CDR2 SNEGSKA (reference sequence). CDR3: CSARDYLGPDTQYF. The CDR3 DNA reads TGCAGTGCTCGGGACTACTTGGGCCCAGATACGCAGTATTTT.

This clonotype has ten or more counts. The CDR3 is CATSGQRDTGELFF. The CDR3 nucleotides read TGTGCCACCAGTGGACAGAGGGACACCGGGGAGCTGTTTTTT. This chain joins TRBV24-1 and TRBJ2-2; the D gene could be TRBD1 or TRBD2 (5 bases each). The CDR3 is 14 amino acids. V was trimmed by 5 bases and J by 3 bases, leaving 9 bases between them. Germline CDR1 and CDR2: KGHDR and SFDVKD.

The sample holds a few counts of this clonotype. The chain links TRBV20-1 to TRBJ2-7; 7 positions agree with TRBD1. The CDR3 spans 16 residues. The J segment lost 6 bases and the V segment lost 0 bases, leaving 14 bases of the junction unmatched. Germline V lookup: CDR1 DFQATT, CDR2 SNEGSKA (reference sequence). The CDR3 loop is CSARDSLTGTALEQYF. The CDR3, as DNA: TGCAGTGCTAGAGATTCCTTAACCGGGACAGCCCTCGAGCAGTACTTC.

The chain carries TRBV5-6 and TRBJ2-1; 8 bases map to TRBD2. Germline V lookup: CDR1 SGHDT, CDR2 YYEEEE. Trimming at V came to 0 bases and at J to 4 bases, leaving 6 bases not matched to a gene. The CDR3 runs 16 residues. In DNA, the CDR3 is TGTGCCAGCAGCTTGGCCGCGGGACTAGGGTACAATGAGCAGTTCTTC. Translation: CASSLAAGLGYNEQFF.

This chain links TRBV4-2 with TRBJ2-1; D is ambiguous. Germline loops: CDR1 LGHNA, CDR2 YNFKEQ. The V end was cut by 3 bases, the J end by 7 bases, with 7 bases between. The CDR3 is 12 residues long. CDR3: CASSQAPNEQFF. The CDR3 DNA follows: TGTGCCAGCAGCCAGGCCCCTAATGAGCAGTTCTTC.

The chain has TRBV4-1 and TRBJ1-3, with no clear D. The CDR3 is made up of 17 amino acids. CDR1 and CDR2 from the germline V gene are MGHRA and YSYEKL. V dropped 0 bases and J dropped 4 bases, with 16 bases sitting between them. DNA for the CDR3: TGCGCCAGCAGCCAAGAGAAATTCCGGCTCACCGGAAACACCATATATTTT. Its translation: CASSQEKFRLTGNTIYF.

The CDR3 DNA reads as TGCGCCAGCAGCTTGGAGGGCACTTGGGGCACTGAAGCTTTCTTT. It is translated as CASSLEGTWGTEAFF. The rearrangement joins TRBV5-1 to TRBJ1-1; no definite D call. The CDR3 is 15 residues long. Deletions cut 0 bases from V and 4 bases from J, with 13 bases between. Germline lookup yields CDR1 SGHRS and CDR2 YFSETQ.

This CDR3 reads CASSFPWGLNIVLDTQYF. The CDR3 DNA is TGTGCCAGCAGCTTTCCCTGGGGGCTCAACATCGTCTTAGATACGCAGTATTTT. V gene TRBV7-9 combines with J gene TRBJ2-3; possibly TRBD1 for D (6 bases). This CDR3 is built from 18 residues. The germline V gene has CDR1 SEHNR and CDR2 FQNEAQ (reference sequence). With 3 bases removed from V and 5 bases from J, the gap between germline ends came to 24 bases.

This clonotype was seen only a few times. The chain has TRBV24-1 and TRBJ2-7, with 7 bases lining up with TRBD1. This CDR3 region has 13 residues. Germline CDR1 KGHDR, CDR2 SFDVKD. After removal of 5 bases from V and 3 bases from J, the junction contained 3 bases not matched to a gene. The CDR3 loop reads CATSGDSHYEQYF. The DNA of the CDR3 is TGTGCCACCAGTGGGGACAGTCACTACGAGCAGTACTTC.

This clonotype was seen just once. The chain carries TRBV7-9 and TRBJ2-1; tentatively, D is TRBD2 (5 bases). This CDR3 has 16 amino acids. V lost 5 bases to trimming and J lost 8 bases, with 22 bases between them. Germline CDR1 reads SEHNR; CDR2 reads FQNEAQ (reference sequence). The CDR3 bases are TGTGCCAGCAGCGACTCCGTGGCGGAGGTCGTCCATGAGCAGTTCTTC. This codes for CASSDSVAEVVHEQFF.

The rearrangement uses TRBV2 and TRBJ1-5; D is uncertain. Trimming took 4 bases from V and 4 from J, leaving 8 bases between them. Germline V gene data show CDR1 as SNHLY and CDR2 as FYNNEI. The CDR3 runs to 13 residues. CDR3 nucleotide sequence: TGTGCCAGCAGTGTTACGTCTAATCAGCCCCAGCATTTT. Translated: CASSVTSNQPQHF. The full variable domain, with the rest looked up from reference TRBV2 and TRBJ1-5, is EPEVTQTPSHQVTQMGQEVILRCVPISNHLYFYWYRQILGQKVEFLVSFYNNEISEKSEIFDDQFSVERPDGSNFTLKIRSTKLEDSAMYFCASSVTSNQPQHFGDGTRLSIL.

This clonotype was observed many times. At one end the junction does not follow the germline gene, possibly because of a read error. The rearrangement links TRBV7-7 to TRBJ2-5; possible D gene TRBD1, 5 bases. Germline V CDR1 and CDR2: SSHAT, FNYEAQ (reference sequence). The CDR3 extends over 15 amino acids. CDR3 region: CASSSGRVWGETQYF. Here the CDR3 DNA reads TGTGCTAGCAGCTCCGGCAGGGTGTGGGGAGAGACCCAGTACTTC. Full variable domain (outside the CDR3, taken from reference TRBV7-7 and TRBJ2-5): GAGVSQSPRYKVTKRGQDVTLRCDPISSHATLYWYQQALGQGPEFLTYFNYEAQPDKSGLPSDRFSAERPEGSISTLTIQRTEQRDSAMYRCASSSGRVWGETQYFGPGTRLLVL.

This clonotype has only a few counts. This chain connects TRBV7-2 to TRBJ2-2; D gene ambiguous. The CDR3 contains 15 residues. Germline CDR1 is SGHTA and CDR2 is FQGNSA. The V and J ends lost 0 bases and 5 bases respectively, with 10 bases between them. CDR3 sequence (DNA): TGTGCCAGCAGCTTAGCAGGAACGAGGACCGGGGAGCTGTTTTTT. Residues: CASSLAGTRTGELFF.

This clonotype was seen once. V and J are TRBV30 and TRBJ1-2, with D perhaps TRBD1 (5 bases). From germline, CDR1 is GTSNPN and CDR2 SVGIG (reference sequence). V lost 1 base and J lost 6, with 18 bases in between. The CDR3 spans 15 residues. This CDR3 reads CAWSEGFEGQNGYTF. CDR3 nucleotides: TGTGCCTGGAGTGAGGGATTCGAGGGGCAGAATGGCTACACCTTC.

The genes are TRBV2 and TRBJ1-1; D possibly corresponds to TRBD1 (5 bases). The CDR3 loop spans 16 amino acids. Trimming shortened V by 3 bases and J by 3 bases, and 17 bases separated the two germline ends. Germline values: CDR1 SNHLY, CDR2 FYNNEI. The CDR3 region has the DNA TGTGCCAGCAGTGACCAAGAAGGGGCGTTGGACACTGAAGCTTTCTTT. As protein: CASSDQEGALDTEAFF.

The chain recombines TRBV7-8 with TRBJ2-2; 10 nucleotides match TRBD2. Germline CDR1 reads SGHVS; CDR2 reads FQNEAQ. V lost 4 bases and J lost 4; bases outside the gene matches: 9. This CDR3 comprises 17 residues. Here the CDR3 DNA reads TGTGCCAGCAGCTACCATTTAGCGGGAGGACGCACCGGGGAGCTGTTTTTT. Translation: CASSYHLAGGRTGELFF.

This chain uses TRBV30 with TRBJ1-5; 8 bases map to TRBD1. The V and J ends lost 0 bases and 7 bases, in that order; junction bases with no gene match: 5. This CDR3 comprises 14 residues. The V gene's germline CDR1 is GTSNPN and CDR2 SVGIG (reference sequence). The CDR3 bases are TGTGCCTGGAGTGTTCAACAGGGGGACCAGCCCCAGCATTTT. Its protein product is CAWSVQQGDQPQHF.

There are a few counts of this clonotype. The chain employs TRBV7-3 and TRBJ2-6; D call uncertain. This CDR3 spans 17 amino acids. Germline-derived CDR1 and CDR2 are SGHTA and FQGTGA. The V end was cut by 4 bases, the J end by 4 bases, with 17 bases between. The CDR3 sequence is CASSSITLSEGANVLTF. The CDR3 DNA follows: TGTGCCAGCAGCTCGATAACCCTTTCCGAAGGGGCCAACGTCCTGACTTTC.

This chain joins TRBV27 and TRBJ2-3; TRBD2 matches at 11 bases. The CDR3 has 17 residues. Trimming removed 5 bases from V and 1 base from J; junction bases left unmatched: 8. The V gene's germline CDR1 is MNHEY and CDR2 SMNVEV (reference sequence). The chain's CDR3 is CASSASGRLIGTDTQYF. The DNA for the CDR3 is TGTGCCAGCAGTGCTAGCGGGAGGCTAATCGGCACAGATACGCAGTATTTT.

In the case of this clonotype: One end of the junction is discordant with germline, which a read error may explain. Here the CDR3 reads CASSPMPGTARESF. The CDR3 DNA reads as TGTGCCAGCAGCCCAATGCCGGGGACAGCGCGGGAGAGCTTC. V gene TRBV12-3 or TRBV12-4 combines with J gene TRBJ2-7; D tentatively fits TRBD1 or TRBD2 (7 bases each). The CDR3 length is 14 residues.